The clone carrying this T cell receptor (beta chain) was detected ten times or more. These data are taken from a study of T cells of healthy individuals. One entry per CDR3 protein, called by TCRdb with MiXCR from the 5' RACE reads. The sample lists tens of thousands of distinct CDR3 sequences; around 16% were seen once. Germline V CDR1 and CDR2: LGHNA, YNFKEQ. V was pared by 1 base and J by 4 bases, with 5 bases of the junction left unmatched. The CDR3 covers 16 residues. The chain combines TRBV4-2 with TRBJ2-3; 10 bases agree with TRBD2. The TCR sequence derives from a human donor in good health. CDR3 sequence reads: CASSQVASGSADTQYF. The CDR3 DNA sequence: TGTGCCAGCAGCCAAGTTGCTAGCGGGAGCGCAGATACGCAGTATTTT.